Listed below are T cell receptor beta chains from one sample, sequenced in a study of cytomegalovirus exposure and HLA in healthy donors. The data were produced by immunoSEQ multiplex PCR, yet TCRdb's version contains in-frame clones alone and is incomplete. This sample has 130,000 or so clones, with about 77% found just once. Sequencing was carried out using PBMCs. Receptors originate from a man in his forties or fifties in good health and CMV-seronegative. The CDR3 runs from the conserved cysteine through the conserved F or W. D genes are given only for firm matches. Size is stated for part of the rows, as once, few or many counts, or as a class when the clone is expanded.

>TRBV5-1|few|TRBD1|TRBJ2-7
TGCGCCAGCAGCTTCGACAGGGCGCAGGACGAGCAGTACTTC
CASSFDRAQDEQYF
>TRBV7-9|-|TRBD1|TRBJ2-1
TGTGCCAGCAGGCGAAGGCCCGGGACAGGGTTCAGCAATGAGCAGTTCTTC
CASRRRPGTGFSNEQFF
>TRBV28|-|-|TRBJ1-4
TGTGCCAGCGTAATGGCGGGGGCCGGGCCAGAAAAACTGTTTTTT
CASVMAGAGPEKLFF
>TRBV27|-|-|TRBJ1-5
TGTGCCAGCAGCCCGGGGGGACACGGGAGCAATCAGCCCCAGCATTTT
CASSPGGHGSNQPQHF
>TRBV5-4|-|-|TRBJ2-5
TGTGCCAGCAGCTTTGATCAGGGTTACCAAGAGACCCAGTACTTC
CASSFDQGYQETQYF
>TRBV29-1|-|TRBD2|TRBJ2-7
TGCAGCGTTGGGTCTAGCGGGGCGAACTACGAGCAGTACTTC
CSVGSSGANYEQYF
>TRBV29-1|-|TRBD2|TRBJ2-2
TGCAGCGTTGGGGCTCTAGCGGGAGGCATAGGGGAGCTGTTTTTT
CSVGALAGGIGELFF
>TRBV6-6|-|-|TRBJ2-7
TGTGCCAGCAGTTACTACAGGGACTCCTACGAGCAGTACTTC
CASSYYRDSYEQYF
>TRBV13|-|-|TRBJ2-7
TGTGCCAGCAGCACCTCGAGTCGCGAGCAGTACTTC
CASSTSSREQYF
>TRBV27|-|-|TRBJ2-7
TGTGCCAGCAGTTTCGTTCCAGGTGCTACCTACGAGCAGTACTTC
CASSFVPGATYEQYF
>TRBV10-2|-|TRBD1|TRBJ1-5
TGCGCCAGCAAGTCAGGGGGCGCGGGGAGCAATCAGCCCCAGCATTTT
CASKSGGAGSNQPQHF
>TRBV5-6|once|TRBD1|TRBJ2-2
TGTGCCAGCAGCTTATGGACAGGGGTCAACACCGGGGAGCTGTTTTTT
CASSLWTGVNTGELFF
>TRBV5-1|-|-|TRBJ1-1
TGCGCCAGCAGCTTGGGCGGTTTATCGGGGTACACTGAAGCTTTCTTT
CASSLGGLSGYTEAFF
>TRBV7-2|-|TRBD1|TRBJ2-3
TGTGCCAGCAGCCCTCGGACAGGGGGGACAGATACGCAGTATTTT
CASSPRTGGTDTQYF
>TRBV6-1|few|TRBD1|TRBJ2-7
TGTGCCAGCAGTGAAGACAGGGGGTCACCCTACGAGCAGTACTTC
CASSEDRGSPYEQYF
>TRBV2|-|-|TRBJ2-7
TGTGCCAGCAGTAAGACACCCTACGAGCAGTACTTC
CASSKTPYEQYF
>TRBV10-3|once|-|TRBJ2-7
TGTGCCACGGGGGAGGGGGTCTCCTACGAGCAGTACTTC
CATGEGVSYEQYF
>TRBV29-1|-|-|TRBJ2-5
TGCAGCGTTAACGGAGACGGGTTTGCGGAGACCCAGTACTTC
CSVNGDGFAETQYF
>TRBV14|-|TRBD2|TRBJ2-3
TGTGCCAGCAGCCTGGGACTAGTAGGCGATACGCAGTATTTT
CASSLGLVGDTQYF
>TRBV29-1|few|-|TRBJ1-2
TGCAGCGTCGCGGACAGCGACGGCTACACCTTC
CSVADSDGYTF
>TRBV6-6|-|-|TRBJ1-2
TGTGCCAGCCTTAGCGGGGGGGCGGGGGGCTACACCTTC
CASLSGGAGGYTF
>TRBV7-9|-|TRBD2|TRBJ2-3
TGTGCCAGCAGCTTATTTTCTAGCGGTAGCACAGATACGCAGTATTTT
CASSLFSSGSTDTQYF
>TRBV11-2|-|TRBD2|TRBJ2-3
TGTGCCAGCAGCTTAGCGGGAGGAGATACGCAGTATTTT
CASSLAGGDTQYF
>TRBV7-2|-|TRBD2|TRBJ2-7
TGTGCCAGCAGCTCCCGGGAGGCCCTCGGGGAGCAGTACTTC
CASSSREALGEQYF
>TRBV10-3|-|-|TRBJ2-1
TGTGCCATCAGTGGCGGAGATGAGCAGTTCTTC
CAISGGDEQFF
>TRBV7-7|-|TRBD2|TRBJ2-1
TGTGCTAGCAGCCCTACTAGCGGGACCAATGAGCAGTTCTTC
CASSPTSGTNEQFF
>TRBV10-1|-|-|TRBJ2-7
TGCGCCAGCAGGCCGGACAGCAGCTCCTACGAGCAGTACTTC
CASRPDSSSYEQYF
>TRBV5-1|-|-|TRBJ2-1
TGCGCCAGCAGCCGGATGACTGGAAACAATGAGCAGTTCTTC
CASSRMTGNNEQFF
>TRBV10-3|-|TRBD1|TRBJ2-7
TGTGCCATCAGTGATGGGTTACAGGGGGTAAGCTACGAGCAGTACTTC
CAISDGLQGVSYEQYF
>TRBV6-5|-|-|TRBJ2-3
TGTGCCAGCAGTCGACTGATGTCGGACTCGCAGTATTTT
CASSRLMSDSQYF
>TRBV5-1|-|-|TRBJ1-1
TGCGCCAGCAGCCCGGGACAACAGAACACTGAAGCTTTCTTT
CASSPGQQNTEAFF
>TRBV4-3|-|TRBD2|TRBJ2-3
TGCGCCAGCGCGAGCCGGGGGGAGAGCACAGATACGCAGTATTTT
CASASRGESTDTQYF
>TRBV7-9|few|-|TRBJ2-6
TGTGCCAGCAGCTTACTTCCCTGGCAGGTTAGCTCTGGGGCCAACGTCCTGACTTTC
CASSLLPWQVSSGANVLTF
>TRBV7-2|-|TRBD2|TRBJ2-7
TGTGCCAGCAGCTTAGGCGGGAGTAAAGAGCAGTACTTC
CASSLGGSKEQYF
>TRBV10-1|-|TRBD2|TRBJ2-3
TGCGCCAGCAGTGAGTCGGTAGCGGGAGGGAAAGATACGCAGTATTTT
CASSESVAGGKDTQYF
>TRBV11-3|-|TRBD2|TRBJ2-7
TGTGCCAGCAGCCCTAGCGGGAGCTACGAGCAGTACTTC
CASSPSGSYEQYF
>TRBV30|-|-|TRBJ2-1
TGTGCCTGGACCCCTTGGGGGCGTGGCGTCGACAATGAGCAGTTCTTC
CAWTPWGRGVDNEQFF
>TRBV9|once|TRBD1|TRBJ2-7
TGTGCCAGCAGCGCCACGACAGGGTTTAAGAACGAGCAGTACTTC
CASSATTGFKNEQYF
>TRBV28|-|-|TRBJ1-4
TGTGCCAGCAGTTTTCAGGGTTCTAATGAAAAACTGTTTTTT
CASSFQGSNEKLFF
>TRBV4-3|-|TRBD1|TRBJ1-4
TGCGCCAGCAGCCAAGAACTAGGACAGGGTGGCGAAAAACTGTTTTTT
CASSQELGQGGEKLFF
>TRBV2|few|-|TRBJ2-6
TGTGCCAGCAGTGAAGTTGGGCCGGGAGGGGCCAACGTCCTGACTTTC
CASSEVGPGGANVLTF
>TRBV9|-|TRBD1|TRBJ1-5
TGTGCCAGCAGCCCGACAGGGGGCAGGCAGCCCCAGCATTTT
CASSPTGGRQPQHF
>TRBV7-9|-|TRBD2|TRBJ2-2
TGTGCCAGCAACCCGGGAGGGCCTGGGGAGCTGTTTTTT
CASNPGGPGELFF
>TRBV19|few|TRBD1|TRBJ1-1
TGTGCCAGTGCAGACAGGGGTATGAACACTGAAGCTTTCTTT
CASADRGMNTEAFF
>TRBV29-1|few|TRBD1|TRBJ2-3
TGCAGCGTTCGGACAGGGGGCGCAGATACGCAGTATTTT
CSVRTGGADTQYF